Below, 5 T cell receptor beta chains from the same sample are listed, as sequenced in a study of identical twins. TCRdb reprocessed the 5' RACE reads with MiXCR, giving one entry per CDR3 protein. The data show some 900,000 distinct CDR3 sequences, 9% to 15% seen once. These data are also associated with another study on yellow fever vaccine responses in identical twins.

The material sequenced was PBMCs. All receptors derive from a woman younger than 30 in good health.

This clonotype was observed a few times. The chain has TRBV28 and TRBJ1-5; TRBD1 matches at 7 bases. V trimming: 11 bases; J trimming: 3 bases; junction bases outside the gene matches: 10. Germline CDR1 reads MDHEN; CDR2 reads SYDVKM. CDR3 length: 14 amino acids. CDR3 amino acids: CASKGGQDNQPQHF. The CDR3 DNA is TGTGCCTCAAAGGGTGGACAGGACAATCAGCCCCAGCATTTT.

J is TRBJ2-1 and V is TRBV5-1; 13 bases map to TRBD2. CDR1 is SGHRS, CDR2 YFSETQ, per germline. V gave up 4 bases and J gave up 1 base; unmatched junction bases: 5. The CDR3 totals 17 residues. CDR3 residues: CASSGRTSGSSYNEQFF. CDR3 DNA: TGCGCCAGCAGCGGGCGGACTAGCGGGAGTTCCTACAATGAGCAGTTCTTC. The whole variable domain, filled in from reference TRBV5-1 and TRBJ2-1, reads KAGVTQTPRYLIKTRGQQVTLSCSPISGHRSVSWYQQTPGQGLQFLFEYFSETQRNKGNFPGRFSGRQFSNSRSEMNVSTLELGDSALYLCASSGRTSGSSYNEQFFGPGTRLTVL.

The rearrangement uses TRBV20-1 and TRBJ2-1, with 10 positions matching TRBD1. Per the germline V gene, CDR1 is DFQATT and CDR2 is SNEGSKA (reference sequence). This CDR3 spans 17 amino acids. CDR3 DNA sequence: TGCTGCGCTCTCAATCTCCCGGGACAGGGGCCGAGGAATGAGCAGTTCTTC. It encodes CCALNLPGQGPRNEQFF.

Only a few counts were recorded for this clonotype. The rearrangement joins TRBV10-3 to TRBJ1-1; a possible D gene is TRBD1 (6 bases). The V end lost 7 bases, the J end lost 5 bases, and 14 bases lay between the germline ends. Germline assignment: CDR1 ENHRY and CDR2 SYGVKD. The CDR3 runs to 13 residues. The CDR3, as DNA: TGTGCCATCACCGCGGCAGGGGCGACTGAAGCTTTCTTT. Translated, it gives CAITAAGATEAFF.

This clonotype was counted many times. The chain is built from TRBV12-3 or TRBV12-4 and TRBJ1-2; D is unresolved. The CDR3 is made up of 15 amino acids. Trimming pared 3 bases from V and 0 bases from J, leaving 11 bases between. CDR3 loop: CASSFHRGANYGYTF. CDR3 bases: TGTGCCAGCAGTTTCCATAGAGGAGCTAACTATGGCTACACCTTC.